These T cell receptor beta chains were read from a single sample in a study of persistence of HIV-infected CD4 T cells. Assay: immunoSEQ multiplex PCR; the TCRdb copy retains only in-frame clones and omits some. The profile shows approximately 20,000 clones, over 55% of them singletons. The antigens of these receptors remain unknown. Sequencing was performed on CD4+ T cells sorted from PBMCs after roughly 17-hour stimulation, taken from a patient who received antiretroviral therapy. These receptor sequences come from an adult woman with HIV who was CMV-seropositive. The CDR3 runs from the conserved cysteine through the conserved F or W. Fields, in order: clone size, J gene, D gene, V gene, CDR3 DNA, CDR3 protein. D genes are given only for firm matches. A row's size may be missing; if present it is once, few, many or a size class.

clone_size: .; j_call: TRBJ1-2; d_call: .; v_call: TRBV2; cdr3_nt: TGTGCCAGCAGTGGCGCGGGTGGAGGTAATTATGGCTACACCTTC; cdr3_aa: CASSGAGGGNYGYTF
clone_size: .; j_call: TRBJ2-1; d_call: TRBD2; v_call: TRBV28; cdr3_nt: TGTGCCAGCAGTCGGACCCCGTCTAGCGGGGGCAATGAGCAGTTCTTC; cdr3_aa: CASSRTPSSGGNEQFF
clone_size: .; j_call: TRBJ1-2; d_call: .; v_call: TRBV4-1; cdr3_nt: TGCGCCAGCAGCCAGCGGAACTATGGCTACACCTTC; cdr3_aa: CASSQRNYGYTF
clone_size: .; j_call: TRBJ2-3; d_call: TRBD2; v_call: TRBV11-2; cdr3_nt: TGTGCCAGCAGCTCCGGACTAGCGGGGGACACAGATACGCAGTATTTT; cdr3_aa: CASSSGLAGDTDTQYF
clone_size: few; j_call: TRBJ1-2; d_call: .; v_call: TRBV7-9; cdr3_nt: TGTGCCAGCAGCTTAGACAGGACGGAGTATGGCTACACCTTC; cdr3_aa: CASSLDRTEYGYTF
clone_size: .; j_call: TRBJ2-3; d_call: .; v_call: TRBV24-1; cdr3_nt: TGTGCCACCAGTGTCGCCCAGGGGGGGTCAAATACGCAGTATTTT; cdr3_aa: CATSVAQGGSNTQYF
clone_size: few; j_call: TRBJ2-7; d_call: .; v_call: TRBV10-2; cdr3_nt: TGCGCCAGCAGTGAGCAATCTGTGTACGAGCAGTACTTC; cdr3_aa: CASSEQSVYEQYF
clone_size: .; j_call: TRBJ1-2; d_call: TRBD1; v_call: TRBV2; cdr3_nt: TGTGCCAGCAGTCGTGAACAGGGGTCCCATGGCTACACCTTC; cdr3_aa: CASSREQGSHGYTF
clone_size: .; j_call: TRBJ2-4; d_call: .; v_call: TRBV5-6; cdr3_nt: TGTGCCAGCAGTTCGGATAGGCTAGCCAAAAACATTCAGTACTTC; cdr3_aa: CASSSDRLAKNIQYF
clone_size: large; j_call: TRBJ1-3; d_call: .; v_call: TRBV27; cdr3_nt: TGTGCCAGCAGTTCCCCTGGAAACACCATATATTTT; cdr3_aa: CASSSPGNTIYF
clone_size: .; j_call: TRBJ2-5; d_call: TRBD1; v_call: TRBV13; cdr3_nt: TGTGCCAGCAGCGAATTACAGGGGACGAAGACCCAGTACTTC; cdr3_aa: CASSELQGTKTQYF
clone_size: .; j_call: TRBJ1-1; d_call: .; v_call: TRBV5-1; cdr3_nt: TGCGCCAGCGCTGAGGGGACGGAAGGCACTGAAGCTTTCTTT; cdr3_aa: CASAEGTEGTEAFF
clone_size: .; j_call: TRBJ1-1; d_call: TRBD1; v_call: TRBV19; cdr3_nt: TGTGCCAGTAGTATAGTTCTCGGGGACAGCCCTTTCTTCTTT; cdr3_aa: CASSIVLGDSPFFF
clone_size: .; j_call: TRBJ1-6; d_call: .; v_call: TRBV19; cdr3_nt: TGTGCCAGTAGTCCCCCACGCCGAGGCAGCCCTGGGAGCTCACCCCTCCACTTT; cdr3_aa: CASSPPRRGSPGSSPLHF
clone_size: few; j_call: TRBJ1-6; d_call: .; v_call: TRBV5-1; cdr3_nt: TGCGCCAGCAGCTTGGCCGGCGGGGGAGGATCACCCCTCCACTTT; cdr3_aa: CASSLAGGGGSPLHF
clone_size: .; j_call: TRBJ1-3; d_call: TRBD1; v_call: TRBV10-3; cdr3_nt: TGTGCCATCGGGGGGACAGGGGCTGGAAACACCATATATTTT; cdr3_aa: CAIGGTGAGNTIYF
clone_size: few; j_call: TRBJ1-4; d_call: .; v_call: TRBV7-9; cdr3_nt: TGTGCCAGCAGCTTTCGGACCGATGACCCGGGAAAACTGTTTTTT; cdr3_aa: CASSFRTDDPGKLFF
clone_size: .; j_call: TRBJ1-1; d_call: .; v_call: TRBV6-5; cdr3_nt: TGTGCCAGCAGTTACGGGGCGACTGAAGCTTTCTTT; cdr3_aa: CASSYGATEAFF
clone_size: once; j_call: TRBJ1-1; d_call: .; v_call: TRBV21-1; cdr3_nt: TGTGCCAGCAGCAAGGGTAACAGGGAGAGAAACACTGAAGCTTTCTTT; cdr3_aa: CASSKGNRERNTEAFF
clone_size: .; j_call: TRBJ2-7; d_call: TRBD1; v_call: TRBV2; cdr3_nt: TGTGCCAGCAGTGTCGGACAGGGGGCCTCCTACGAGCAGTACTTC; cdr3_aa: CASSVGQGASYEQYF
clone_size: few; j_call: TRBJ1-3; d_call: .; v_call: TRBV18; cdr3_nt: TGTGCCAGCTCAGGACCGAGTTCTGGAAACACCATATATTTT; cdr3_aa: CASSGPSSGNTIYF
clone_size: few; j_call: TRBJ1-5; d_call: .; v_call: TRBV7-8; cdr3_nt: TGTGCCAGCAGCTTAGCCCGACGGCCCAATCAGCCCCAGCATTTT; cdr3_aa: CASSLARRPNQPQHF
clone_size: .; j_call: TRBJ2-5; d_call: .; v_call: TRBV28; cdr3_nt: TGTGCCAGCGTTAGACCAGGGAGAAGGGAGACCCAGTACTTC; cdr3_aa: CASVRPGRRETQYF
clone_size: .; j_call: TRBJ2-7; d_call: TRBD1; v_call: TRBV5-1; cdr3_nt: TGCGCCAGCAGACACGGACAGGCCCCCTACGAGCAGTACTTC; cdr3_aa: CASRHGQAPYEQYF
clone_size: medium-sized; j_call: TRBJ1-3; d_call: .; v_call: TRBV5-1; cdr3_nt: TGCGCCAGCAGCTTGGAAGTCCAAGGCTCTGGAAACACCATATATTTT; cdr3_aa: CASSLEVQGSGNTIYF
clone_size: .; j_call: TRBJ2-1; d_call: TRBD2; v_call: TRBV29-1; cdr3_nt: TGCAGCGTTGAAACTAGCGGGGCGGGCAATGAGCAGTTCTTC; cdr3_aa: CSVETSGAGNEQFF
clone_size: .; j_call: TRBJ1-1; d_call: .; v_call: TRBV5-4; cdr3_nt: TGTGCCAGCAGCTTTGGGGGGCTCGGAGGACACACTGAAGCTTTCTTT; cdr3_aa: CASSFGGLGGHTEAFF
clone_size: .; j_call: TRBJ1-2; d_call: TRBD1; v_call: TRBV5-8; cdr3_nt: TGTGCCAGCAGCTATAGCGCCGGGACAGGGGACCCCCGTGGGCTATATGGCTACACCTTC; cdr3_aa: CASSYSAGTGDPRGLYGYTF
clone_size: .; j_call: TRBJ1-2; d_call: TRBD1; v_call: TRBV7-8; cdr3_nt: TGTGCCAGCAGCTTAGCGCTGGCAGGGGGCGATGATGGCTACACCTTC; cdr3_aa: CASSLALAGGDDGYTF
clone_size: .; j_call: TRBJ1-1; d_call: .; v_call: TRBV5-1; cdr3_nt: TGCGCCAGCAGCTTGGGAGGCATGGTAAACACTGAAGCTTTCTTT; cdr3_aa: CASSLGGMVNTEAFF
clone_size: few; j_call: TRBJ1-3; d_call: .; v_call: TRBV30; cdr3_nt: TGTGCCTGGAGTGCAGGGTTGCCTGGAAACACCATATATTTT; cdr3_aa: CAWSAGLPGNTIYF
clone_size: .; j_call: TRBJ1-1; d_call: .; v_call: TRBV7-2; cdr3_nt: TGTGCCAGCAGCTTATCACGATCCACTGAAGCTTTCTTT; cdr3_aa: CASSLSRSTEAFF
clone_size: few; j_call: TRBJ2-7; d_call: .; v_call: TRBV9; cdr3_nt: TGTGCCAGCAGCGTATCCGTCGGGCAGGGCTACGAGCAGTACTTC; cdr3_aa: CASSVSVGQGYEQYF
clone_size: few; j_call: TRBJ1-1; d_call: .; v_call: TRBV2; cdr3_nt: TGTGCCAGCAGTGAATCAGGACTCCCGAACACTGAAGCTTTCTTT; cdr3_aa: CASSESGLPNTEAFF